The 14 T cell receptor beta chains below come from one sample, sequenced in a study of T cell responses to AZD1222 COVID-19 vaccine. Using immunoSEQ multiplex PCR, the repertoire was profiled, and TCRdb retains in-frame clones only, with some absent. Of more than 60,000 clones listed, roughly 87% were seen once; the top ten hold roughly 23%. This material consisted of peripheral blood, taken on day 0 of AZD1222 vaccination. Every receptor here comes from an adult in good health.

CDR3 in amino acids: CASSLSRSSYEQYF. The DNA of the CDR3 is TGTGCCAGCAGCTTAAGTAGAAGCTCCTACGAGCAGTACTTC. V gene TRBV7-2 combines with J gene TRBJ2-7, with D uncertain. The CDR3 sequence is 14 residues long. Trimming removed 2 bases from V and 0 bases from J, with 8 bases in between. CDR1 is SGHTA, CDR2 FQGNSA, per germline.

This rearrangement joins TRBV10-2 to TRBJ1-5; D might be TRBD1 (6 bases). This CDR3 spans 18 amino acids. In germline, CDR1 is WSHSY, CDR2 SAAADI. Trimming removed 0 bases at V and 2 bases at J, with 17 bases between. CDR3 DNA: TGCGCCAGCAGTGAGTCGGTCAGGGGAGGAGGGGGCAATCAGCCCCAGCATTTT. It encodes CASSESVRGGGGNQPQHF.

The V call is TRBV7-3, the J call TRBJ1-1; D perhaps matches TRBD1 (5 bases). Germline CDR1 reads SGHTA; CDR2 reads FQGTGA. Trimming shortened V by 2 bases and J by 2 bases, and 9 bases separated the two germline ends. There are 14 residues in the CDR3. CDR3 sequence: CASSLSRDNTEAFF. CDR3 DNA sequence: TGTGCCAGCAGCTTATCCAGGGATAACACTGAAGCTTTCTTT.

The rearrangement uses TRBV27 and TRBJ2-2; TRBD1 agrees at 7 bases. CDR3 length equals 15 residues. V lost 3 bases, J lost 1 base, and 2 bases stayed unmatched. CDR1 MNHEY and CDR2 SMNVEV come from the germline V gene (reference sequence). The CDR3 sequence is CASSFWTGNTGELFF. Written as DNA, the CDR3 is TGTGCCAGCAGTTTCTGGACAGGGAACACCGGGGAGCTGTTTTTT.

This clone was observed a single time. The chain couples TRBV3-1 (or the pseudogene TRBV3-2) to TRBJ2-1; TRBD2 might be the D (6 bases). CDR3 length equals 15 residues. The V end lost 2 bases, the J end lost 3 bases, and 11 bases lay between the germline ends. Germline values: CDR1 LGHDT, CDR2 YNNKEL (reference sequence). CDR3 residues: CASSQPSERYNEQFF. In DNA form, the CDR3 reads TGTGCCAGCAGCCAACCTAGCGAACGCTACAATGAGCAGTTCTTC.

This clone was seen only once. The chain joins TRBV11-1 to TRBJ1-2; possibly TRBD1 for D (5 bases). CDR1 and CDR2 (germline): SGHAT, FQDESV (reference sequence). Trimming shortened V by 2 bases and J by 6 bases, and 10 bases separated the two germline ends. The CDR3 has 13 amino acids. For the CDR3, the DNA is TGTGCCAGCAGCTTACAGGGCTTAAATGGCTACACCTTC. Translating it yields CASSLQGLNGYTF.

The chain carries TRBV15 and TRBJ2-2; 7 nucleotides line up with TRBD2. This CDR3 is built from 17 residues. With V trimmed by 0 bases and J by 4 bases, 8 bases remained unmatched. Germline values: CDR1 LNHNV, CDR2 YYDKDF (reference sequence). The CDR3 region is CATSRDSGRDATGELFF. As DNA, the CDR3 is TGTGCCACCAGCAGAGATTCTGGGAGGGATGCCACCGGGGAGCTGTTTTTT.

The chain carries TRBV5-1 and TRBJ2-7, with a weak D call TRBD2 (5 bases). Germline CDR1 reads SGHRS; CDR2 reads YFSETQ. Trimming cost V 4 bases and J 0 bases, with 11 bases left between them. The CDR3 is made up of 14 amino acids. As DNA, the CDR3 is TGCGCCAGCAGCCTGACGGGGTCCTCCTACGAGCAGTACTTC. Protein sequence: CASSLTGSSYEQYF. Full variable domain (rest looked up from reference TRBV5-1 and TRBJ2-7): KAGVTQTPRYLIKTRGQQVTLSCSPISGHRSVSWYQQTPGQGLQFLFEYFSETQRNKGNFPGRFSGRQFSNSRSEMNVSTLELGDSALYLCASSLTGSSYEQYFGPGTRLTVT.

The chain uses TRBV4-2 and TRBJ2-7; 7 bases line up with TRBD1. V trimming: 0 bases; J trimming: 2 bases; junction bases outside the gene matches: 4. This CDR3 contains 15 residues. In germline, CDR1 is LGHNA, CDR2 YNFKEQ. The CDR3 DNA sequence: TGTGCCAGCAGCCAAGATCACGGGACAGCCTACGAGCAGTACTTC. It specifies CASSQDHGTAYEQYF.

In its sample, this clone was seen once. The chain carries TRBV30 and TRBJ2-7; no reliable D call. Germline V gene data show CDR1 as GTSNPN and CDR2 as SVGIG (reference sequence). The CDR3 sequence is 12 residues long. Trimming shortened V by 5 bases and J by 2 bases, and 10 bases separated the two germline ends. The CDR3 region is CAWLGNTYEQYF. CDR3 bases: TGTGCCTGGTTGGGGAACACCTACGAGCAGTACTTC.

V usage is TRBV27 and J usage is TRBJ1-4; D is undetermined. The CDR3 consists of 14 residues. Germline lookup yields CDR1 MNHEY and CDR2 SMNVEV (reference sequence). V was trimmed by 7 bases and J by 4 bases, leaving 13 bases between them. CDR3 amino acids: CASKPFSLNEKLFF. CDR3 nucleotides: TGTGCCAGCAAGCCGTTCAGTCTTAATGAAAAACTGTTTTTT.

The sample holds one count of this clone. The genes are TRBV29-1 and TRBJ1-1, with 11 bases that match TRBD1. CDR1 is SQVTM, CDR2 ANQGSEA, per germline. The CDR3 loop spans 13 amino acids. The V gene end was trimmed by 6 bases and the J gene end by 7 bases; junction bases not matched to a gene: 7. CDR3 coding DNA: TGCAGCGTCCCGGACAGGGGGCTAGGTGAAGCTTTCTTT. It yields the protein CSVPDRGLGEAFF.

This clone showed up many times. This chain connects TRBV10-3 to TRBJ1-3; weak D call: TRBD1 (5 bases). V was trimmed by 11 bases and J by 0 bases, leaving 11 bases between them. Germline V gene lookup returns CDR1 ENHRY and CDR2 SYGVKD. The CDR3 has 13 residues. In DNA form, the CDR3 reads TGTGCCGTAAAAGGGGCCTCTGGAAACACCATATATTTT. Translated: CAVKGASGNTIYF.

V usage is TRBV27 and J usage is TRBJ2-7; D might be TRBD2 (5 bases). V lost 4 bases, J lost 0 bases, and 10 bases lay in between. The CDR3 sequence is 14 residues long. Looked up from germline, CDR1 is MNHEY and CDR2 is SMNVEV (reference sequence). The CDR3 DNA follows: TGTGCCAGCAGTTCCCGGACTGACTCCTACGAGCAGTACTTC. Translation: CASSSRTDSYEQYF.